Below, one TCR beta chain is given with its context. No antigen is known for it. This record belongs to a study of Ad26.COV2.S vaccination and SARS-CoV-2 variants. Study-level findings and limits: Compared with placebo recipients, vaccine recipients had higher spike-specific TCR breadth. In TCR breadth and depth analyses, total T cell responses may have been underestimated.

This sample's treatment: over 15 received Ad26.COV2.S at low or high dose, single or two shots; 5 received placebo; per-sample allocation not given. After the first vaccine or placebo injection, samples were drawn on day 63. In the vaccine, an Ad26 vector expressed the SARS-CoV-2 spike of the Wuhan strain. The repertoire was sequenced with immunoSEQ multiplex PCR; TCRdb's copy has only in-frame clones and lacks some. The repertoire holds around 350,000 clones, roughly 84% seen once, with about 3.5% in the top ten. Deletions cut 2 bases from V and 4 bases from J, with 12 bases between. Germline CDR1 MDHEN, CDR2 SYDVKM. CDR3 length: 15 residues.

The V call is TRBV28, the J call TRBJ1-5; D is possibly TRBD1 (5 bases). The sample was peripheral blood, taken in a trial of Ad26.COV2.S vaccine versus placebo. The source is a person between 18 and 59 years old who received the Ad26.COV2.S COVID-19 vaccine or a placebo. CDR3 coding DNA: TGTGCCAGCAGTTTAGGGAAGGGACTTAATCAGCCCCAGCATTTT. Protein: CASSLGKGLNQPQHF.